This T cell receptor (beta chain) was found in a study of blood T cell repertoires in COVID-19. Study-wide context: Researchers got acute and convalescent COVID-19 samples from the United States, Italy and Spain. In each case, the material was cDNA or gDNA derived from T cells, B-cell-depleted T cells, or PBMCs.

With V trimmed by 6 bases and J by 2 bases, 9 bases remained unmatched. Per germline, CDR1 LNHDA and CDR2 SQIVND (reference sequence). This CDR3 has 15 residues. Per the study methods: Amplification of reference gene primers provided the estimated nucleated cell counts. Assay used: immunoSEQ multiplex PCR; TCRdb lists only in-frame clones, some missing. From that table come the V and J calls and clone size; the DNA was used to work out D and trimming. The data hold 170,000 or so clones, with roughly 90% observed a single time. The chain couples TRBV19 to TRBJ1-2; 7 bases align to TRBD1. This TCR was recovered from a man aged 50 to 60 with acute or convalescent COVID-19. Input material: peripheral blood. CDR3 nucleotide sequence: TGTGCCAGTAGCTACCGGGACAGAAAAAACTATGGCTACACCTTC. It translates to CASSYRDRKNYGYTF.